This T cell receptor beta chain was sequenced in a study of vaccination and CD4 T cells after COVID-19. At the level of the study: A positive SARS-CoV-2 nasal swab PCR result was recorded for each convalescent patient; roughly 10 were mild and one severe. As a positive control, some control cultures were given a CEFX pool, while others were given an HIV-1 Nef pool or no peptide. From HCoV-229E, HCoV-OC43, HCoV-NL63 and SARS-CoV-2, overlapping spike peptides were used to stimulate the cells.

CDR1 is KGHDR and CDR2 is SFDVKD in the germline V gene. The CDR3 runs to 15 residues. Trimming left V 6 bases short and J 1 base short, with 14 bases between. Points from the study as a whole: From a median of about 21 to 40, SARS-CoV-2-reactive clonotypes increased, though not significantly.

Treatment reported: roughly ten-day PBMC culture with coronavirus spike peptide pools or control peptides (ViraFEST assay). A note on this clonotype: The antigen is unknown.

Sequenced with the Oncomine TCR Beta short-read assay was DNA taken from cultured CD4+ T cells. MiXCR, run by TCRdb on the PCR reads, gives a single entry per CDR3 protein. The table records thousands of distinct CDR3 sequences, 55% to 70% of them present only once. The chain carries TRBV24-1 and TRBJ1-1; perhaps TRBD1 as D (5 bases). The sequence derives from a human donor who had recovered from COVID-19. What was sequenced was CD4+ T cells from blood, cultured in vitro. CDR3 sequence: CATSTTQGSNTEAFF. In DNA form, the CDR3 reads TGTGCCACCAGTACCACCCAGGGATCGAACACTGAAGCTTTCTTT.